This section outlines one TCR beta chain sequence together with its context. PCR used 60 Vbeta primers and 13 Jbeta primers. The table came from immunoSEQ multiplex PCR; TCRdb's copy has only in-frame clones and leaves some out. There are around 200,000 clones in the sample; 80% to 90% occur only once, and approximately 0.31% lies in the top ten. These data belong to a study of cytomegalovirus exposure and HLA in healthy donors. The CDR3 spans 13 residues. Trimming removed 6 bases from V and 6 bases from J; junction bases left unmatched: 5. The germline V gene has CDR1 MDHEN and CDR2 SYDVKM. This rearrangement joins TRBV28 to TRBJ1-5, with 7 bases fitting TRBD1. The receptor was derived from a woman aged 25 to 45 in good health and CMV-seronegative. Material for sequencing was PBMCs. This CDR3 reads CASSEQGRQPQHF. CDR3 DNA sequence: TGTGCCAGCAGCGAACAGGGGCGTCAGCCCCAGCATTTT. Using reference TRBV28 and TRBJ1-5 for the parts outside the CDR3, the full variable domain is DVKVTQSSRYLVKRTGEKVFLECVQDMDHENMFWYRQDPGLGLRLIYFSYDVKMKEKGDIPEGYSVSREKKERFSLILESASTNQTSMYLCASSEQGRQPQHFGDGTRLSIL.